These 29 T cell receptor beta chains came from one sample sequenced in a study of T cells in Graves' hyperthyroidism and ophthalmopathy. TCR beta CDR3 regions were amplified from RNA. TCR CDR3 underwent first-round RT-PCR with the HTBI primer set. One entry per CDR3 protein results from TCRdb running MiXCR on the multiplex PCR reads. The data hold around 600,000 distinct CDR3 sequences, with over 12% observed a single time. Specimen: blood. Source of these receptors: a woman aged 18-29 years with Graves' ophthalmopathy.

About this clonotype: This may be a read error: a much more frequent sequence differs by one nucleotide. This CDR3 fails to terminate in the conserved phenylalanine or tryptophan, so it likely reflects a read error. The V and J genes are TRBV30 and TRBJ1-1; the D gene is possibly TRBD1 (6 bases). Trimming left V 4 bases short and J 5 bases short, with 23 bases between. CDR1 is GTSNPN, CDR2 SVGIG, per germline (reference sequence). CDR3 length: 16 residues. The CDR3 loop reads CAWTVVYGDRTTEAFL. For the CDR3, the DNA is TGTGCCTGGACGGTGGTTTATGGTGACAGGACGACTGAAGCTTTCCTT.

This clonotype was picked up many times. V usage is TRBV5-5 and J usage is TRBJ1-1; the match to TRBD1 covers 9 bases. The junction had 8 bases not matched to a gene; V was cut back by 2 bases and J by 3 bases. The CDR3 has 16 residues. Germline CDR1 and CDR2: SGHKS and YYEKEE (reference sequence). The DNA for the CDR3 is TGTGCCAGCAGCTTTACAGGGGGCAATTGGGACACTGAAGCTTTCTTT. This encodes CASSFTGGNWDTEAFF.

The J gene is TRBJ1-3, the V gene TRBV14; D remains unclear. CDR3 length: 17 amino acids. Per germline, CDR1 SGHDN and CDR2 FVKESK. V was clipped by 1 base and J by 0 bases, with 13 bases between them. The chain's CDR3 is CASSQVRQTNSGNTIYF. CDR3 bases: TGTGCCAGCAGCCAAGTTCGGCAGACCAACTCTGGAAACACCATATATTTT.

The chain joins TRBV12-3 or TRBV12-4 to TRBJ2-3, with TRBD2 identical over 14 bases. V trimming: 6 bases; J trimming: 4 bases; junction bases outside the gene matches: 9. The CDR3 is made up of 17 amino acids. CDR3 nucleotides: TGTGCCAGCAGACCCTCAGGGACTAGCGGGAGCGCAGATACGCAGTATTTT. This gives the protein CASRPSGTSGSADTQYF.

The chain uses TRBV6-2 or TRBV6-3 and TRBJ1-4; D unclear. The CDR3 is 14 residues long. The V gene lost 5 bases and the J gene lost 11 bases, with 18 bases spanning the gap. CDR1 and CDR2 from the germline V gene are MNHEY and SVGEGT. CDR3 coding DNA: TGTGCCAGCAGTCCTGGTAGGCCGGGAGGGAAACTGTTTTTT. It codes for CASSPGRPGGKLFF.

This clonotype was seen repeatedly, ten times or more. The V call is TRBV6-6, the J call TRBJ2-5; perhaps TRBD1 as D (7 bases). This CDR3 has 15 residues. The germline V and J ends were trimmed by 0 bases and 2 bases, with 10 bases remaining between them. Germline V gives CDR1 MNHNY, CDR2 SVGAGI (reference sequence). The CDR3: CASSYSTGRQETQYF. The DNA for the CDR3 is TGTGCCAGCAGTTACTCGACAGGGAGGCAAGAGACCCAGTACTTC.

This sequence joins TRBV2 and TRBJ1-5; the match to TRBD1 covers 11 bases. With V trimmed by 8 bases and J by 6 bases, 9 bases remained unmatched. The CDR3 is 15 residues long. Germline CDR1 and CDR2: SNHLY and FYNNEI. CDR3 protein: CASGPGQGEVQPQHF. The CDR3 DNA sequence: TGTGCCAGCGGGCCGGGACAGGGGGAAGTTCAGCCCCAGCATTTT.

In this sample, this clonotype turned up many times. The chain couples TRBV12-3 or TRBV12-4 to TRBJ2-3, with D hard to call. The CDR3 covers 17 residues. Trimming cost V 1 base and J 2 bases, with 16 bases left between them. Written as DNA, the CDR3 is TGTGCCAGCAGTTTAGGGTTACTGGGAATAATCACAGATACGCAGTATTTT. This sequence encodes CASSLGLLGIITDTQYF.

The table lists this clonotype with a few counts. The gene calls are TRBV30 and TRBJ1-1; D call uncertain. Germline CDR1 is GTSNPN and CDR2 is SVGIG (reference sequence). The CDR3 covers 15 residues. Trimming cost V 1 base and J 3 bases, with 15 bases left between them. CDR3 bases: TGTGCCTGGAGTGCACGAGCCAGGTTCTACACTGAAGCTTTCTTT. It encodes CAWSARARFYTEAFF.

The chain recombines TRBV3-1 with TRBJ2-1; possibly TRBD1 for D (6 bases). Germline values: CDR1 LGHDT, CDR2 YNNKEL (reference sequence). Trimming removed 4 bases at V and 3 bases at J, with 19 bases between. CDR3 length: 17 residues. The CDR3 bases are TGTGCCAGCAGCCCTACTCCGGGACATAACCTCTACAATGAGCAGTTCTTC. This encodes CASSPTPGHNLYNEQFF.

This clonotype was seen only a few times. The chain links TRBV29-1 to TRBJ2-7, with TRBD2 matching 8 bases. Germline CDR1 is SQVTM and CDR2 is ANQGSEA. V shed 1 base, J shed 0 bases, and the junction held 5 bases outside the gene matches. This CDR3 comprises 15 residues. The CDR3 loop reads CSVEGTSRSSYEQYF. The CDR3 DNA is TGCAGCGTTGAAGGGACTAGCCGATCCTCCTACGAGCAGTACTTC.

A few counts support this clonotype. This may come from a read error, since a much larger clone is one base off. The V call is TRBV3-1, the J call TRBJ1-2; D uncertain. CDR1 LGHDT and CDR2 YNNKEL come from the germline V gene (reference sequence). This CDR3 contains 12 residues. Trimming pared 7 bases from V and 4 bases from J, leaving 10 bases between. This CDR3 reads CASNPKGYGYTF. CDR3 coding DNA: TGTGCCAGCAACCCGAAGGGCTATGGCTACACCTTC.

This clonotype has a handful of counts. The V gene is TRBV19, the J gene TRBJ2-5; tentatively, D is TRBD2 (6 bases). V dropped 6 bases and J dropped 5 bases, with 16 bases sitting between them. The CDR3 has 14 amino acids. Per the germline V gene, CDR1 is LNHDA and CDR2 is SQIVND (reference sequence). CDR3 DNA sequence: TGTGCCAGTAGCCTCTCTAGCGCAGGGGAGACCCAGTACTTC. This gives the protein CASSLSSAGETQYF.

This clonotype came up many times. The CDR3 spells CSAMWPSNTGELFF. In DNA, the CDR3 is TGCAGTGCTATGTGGCCCTCGAACACCGGGGAGCTGTTTTTT. V usage is TRBV20-1 and J usage is TRBJ2-2; unclear D gene. This CDR3 comprises 14 residues. V gave up 4 bases and J gave up 0 bases, with 9 bases separating them. Germline V gives CDR1 DFQATT, CDR2 SNEGSKA (reference sequence).

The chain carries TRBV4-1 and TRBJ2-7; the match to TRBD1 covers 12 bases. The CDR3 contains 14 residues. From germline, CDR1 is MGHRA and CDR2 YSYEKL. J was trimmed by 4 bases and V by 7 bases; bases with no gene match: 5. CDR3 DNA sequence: TGCGCCAGCAAACCGGGACAGGGGGCTTACGAGCAGTACTTC. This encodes CASKPGQGAYEQYF.

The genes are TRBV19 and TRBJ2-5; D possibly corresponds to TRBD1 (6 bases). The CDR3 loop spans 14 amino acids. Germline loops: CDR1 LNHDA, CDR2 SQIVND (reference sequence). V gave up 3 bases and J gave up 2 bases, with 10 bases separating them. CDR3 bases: TGTGCCAGTAGTATCATGGACAGACAAGAGACCCAGTACTTC. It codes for CASSIMDRQETQYF.

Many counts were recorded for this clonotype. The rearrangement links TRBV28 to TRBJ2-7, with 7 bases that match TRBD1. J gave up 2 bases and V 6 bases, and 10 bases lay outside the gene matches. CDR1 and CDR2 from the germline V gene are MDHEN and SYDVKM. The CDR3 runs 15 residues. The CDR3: CASRTAGDSTYEQYF. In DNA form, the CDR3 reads TGTGCCAGCAGGACGGCCGGGGACAGTACCTACGAGCAGTACTTC.

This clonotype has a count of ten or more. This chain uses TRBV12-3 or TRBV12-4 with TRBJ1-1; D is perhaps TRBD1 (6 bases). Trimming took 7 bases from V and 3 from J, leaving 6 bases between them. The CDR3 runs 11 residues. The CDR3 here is CASNRDTEAFF. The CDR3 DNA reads TGTGCCAGCAACAGGGACACTGAAGCTTTCTTT.

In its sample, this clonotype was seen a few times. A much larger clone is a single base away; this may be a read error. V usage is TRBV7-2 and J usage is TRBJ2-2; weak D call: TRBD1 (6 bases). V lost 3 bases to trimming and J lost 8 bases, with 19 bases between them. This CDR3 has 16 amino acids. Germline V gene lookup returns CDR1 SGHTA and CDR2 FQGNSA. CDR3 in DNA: TGTGCCAGCAGCTTCGGCGGACCAGGGACACCGGGGGAGCTGTTTTTT. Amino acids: CASSFGGPGTPGELFF.

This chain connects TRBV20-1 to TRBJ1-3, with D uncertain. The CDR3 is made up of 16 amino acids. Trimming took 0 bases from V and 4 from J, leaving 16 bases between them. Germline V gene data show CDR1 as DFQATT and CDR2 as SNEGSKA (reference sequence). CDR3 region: CSARDGGEGAGNTIYF. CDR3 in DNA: TGCAGTGCTAGAGATGGTGGGGAGGGAGCCGGAAACACCATATATTTT.

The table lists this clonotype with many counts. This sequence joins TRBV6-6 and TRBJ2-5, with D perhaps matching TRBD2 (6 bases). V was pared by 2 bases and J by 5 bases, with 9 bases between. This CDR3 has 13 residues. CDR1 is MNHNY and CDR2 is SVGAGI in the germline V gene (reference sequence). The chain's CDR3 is CASSYRGRETQYF. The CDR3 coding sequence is TGTGCCAGCAGTTACCGGGGGAGGGAGACCCAGTACTTC.

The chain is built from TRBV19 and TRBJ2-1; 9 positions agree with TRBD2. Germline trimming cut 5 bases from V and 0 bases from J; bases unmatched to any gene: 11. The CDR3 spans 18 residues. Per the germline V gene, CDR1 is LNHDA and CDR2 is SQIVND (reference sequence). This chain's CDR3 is CASSGASGVPLSYNEQFF. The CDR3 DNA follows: TGTGCCAGTAGTGGGGCTAGCGGGGTTCCCCTCTCCTACAATGAGCAGTTCTTC.

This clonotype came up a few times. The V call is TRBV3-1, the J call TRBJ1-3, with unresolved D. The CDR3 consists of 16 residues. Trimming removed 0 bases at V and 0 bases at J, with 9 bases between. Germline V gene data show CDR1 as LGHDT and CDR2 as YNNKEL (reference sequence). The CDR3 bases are TGTGCCAGCAGCCAAGATCTCGGTATCTCTGGAAACACCATATATTTT. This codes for CASSQDLGISGNTIYF.

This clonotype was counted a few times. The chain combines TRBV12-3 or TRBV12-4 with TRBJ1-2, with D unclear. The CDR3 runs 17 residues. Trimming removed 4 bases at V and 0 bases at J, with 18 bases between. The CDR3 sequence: CASSSTGHLQANYGYTF. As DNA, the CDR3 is TGTGCCAGCAGTTCAACGGGCCACCTCCAAGCTAACTATGGCTACACCTTC.

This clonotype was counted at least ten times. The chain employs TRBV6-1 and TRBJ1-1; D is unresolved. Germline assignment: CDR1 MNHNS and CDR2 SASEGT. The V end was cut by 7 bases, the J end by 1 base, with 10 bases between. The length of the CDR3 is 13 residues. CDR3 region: CASTMDPNTEAFF. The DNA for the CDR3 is TGTGCCAGCACCATGGATCCGAACACTGAAGCTTTCTTT.

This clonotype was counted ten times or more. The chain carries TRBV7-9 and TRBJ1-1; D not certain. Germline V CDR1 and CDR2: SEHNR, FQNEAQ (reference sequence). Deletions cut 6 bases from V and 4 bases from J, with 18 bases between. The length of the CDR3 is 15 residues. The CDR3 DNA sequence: TGTGCCAGCAGATCACCGCAGCGGGAGGGCACTGAAGCTTTCTTT. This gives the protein CASRSPQREGTEAFF.

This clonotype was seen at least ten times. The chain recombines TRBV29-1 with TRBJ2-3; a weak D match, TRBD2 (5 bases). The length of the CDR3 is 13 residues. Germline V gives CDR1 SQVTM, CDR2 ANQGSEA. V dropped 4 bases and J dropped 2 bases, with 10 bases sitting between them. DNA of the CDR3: TGCAGCGTTGTTGGAGGAATCACAGATACGCAGTATTTT. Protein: CSVVGGITDTQYF.

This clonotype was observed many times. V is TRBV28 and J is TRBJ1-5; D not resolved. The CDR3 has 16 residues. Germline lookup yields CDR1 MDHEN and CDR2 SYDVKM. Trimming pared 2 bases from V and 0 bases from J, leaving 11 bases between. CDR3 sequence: CASSLGQPYSNQPQHF. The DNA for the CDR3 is TGTGCCAGCAGTTTAGGGCAGCCCTATAGCAATCAGCCCCAGCATTTT.

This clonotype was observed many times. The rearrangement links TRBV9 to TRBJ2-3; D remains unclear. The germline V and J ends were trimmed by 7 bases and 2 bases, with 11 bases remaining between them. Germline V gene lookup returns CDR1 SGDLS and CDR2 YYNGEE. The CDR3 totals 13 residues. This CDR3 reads CASGGAPTDTQYF. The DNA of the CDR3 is TGTGCCAGCGGTGGAGCTCCCACAGATACGCAGTATTTT. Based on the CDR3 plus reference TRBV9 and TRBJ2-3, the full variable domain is DSGVTQTPKHLITATGQRVTLRCSPRSGDLSVYWYQQSLDQGLQFLIQYYNGEERAKGNILERFSAQQFPDLHSELNLSSLELGDSALYFCASGGAPTDTQYFGPGTRLTVL.